The 7 T cell receptor beta chains in this list originate from one sample, sequenced in a study of blood T cell repertoires in COVID-19. Repertoires were generated with immunoSEQ multiplex PCR, while TCRdb's copy carries only in-frame clones and drops some. The sample contains 130,000 to 150,000 clones, about four fifths of which appear only once. The sequenced sample was peripheral blood. Every receptor here comes from an older woman with COVID-19, enrolled during active disease.

Concerning this clone: Additional DNA sequences in this sample encode the identical CDR3. The V gene is TRBV5-5, the J gene TRBJ2-3; D remains ambiguous. V was shortened by 0 bases and J by 1 base, with 3 bases between the two germline ends. This CDR3 has 13 residues. Germline CDR1 and CDR2: SGHKS and YYEKEE (reference sequence). The CDR3 region has the DNA TGTGCCAGCAGCTTGGGCGGCACAGATACGCAGTATTTT. This codes for CASSLGGTDTQYF.

The V call is TRBV6-5, the J call TRBJ1-6, with 7 positions matching TRBD1. Germline CDR1 MNHEY, CDR2 SVGAGI. V lost 6 bases, J lost 4 bases, and 6 bases stayed unmatched. The length of the CDR3 is 15 residues. CDR3 loop: CASSRTGGYNSPLHF. The CDR3 bases are TGTGCCAGCAGCCGGACAGGCGGGTATAATTCACCCCTCCACTTT.

The rearrangement joins TRBV11-2 to TRBJ2-1; 12 positions match TRBD2. The CDR3 contains 15 residues. Trimming cost V 2 bases and J 9 bases; bases outside gene matches: 5. In germline, CDR1 is SGHAT, CDR2 FQNNGV. CDR3 bases: TGTGCCAGCAGCTTAATGGCTAGCGGGGGGGTTGAGCAGTTCTTC. Amino acids: CASSLMASGGVEQFF. The whole variable domain, filled in from reference TRBV11-2 and TRBJ2-1, reads EAGVAQSPRYKIIEKRQSVAFWCNPISGHATLYWYQQILGQGPKLLIQFQNNGVVDDSQLPKDRFSAERLKGVDSTLKIQPAKLEDSAVYLCASSLMASGGVEQFFGPGTRLTVL.

The chain recombines TRBV7-5 with TRBJ1-2. TRBV7-5 has pseudogene status. The CDR3 runs to 13 residues. The CDR3 DNA is TGTGTCAGAAGCTTGGCCGGGGGGCTAAGCTACACCTTC. Protein: CVRSLAGGLSYTF.

The chain recombines TRBV9 with TRBJ2-5; TRBD2 aligns across 12 bases. This CDR3 is 14 amino acids long. V gave up 4 bases and J gave up 4 bases; unmatched junction bases: 2. CDR1 and CDR2 (germline): SGDLS, YYNGEE. This CDR3 reads CASSLAGGTETQYF. CDR3 bases: TGTGCCAGCAGCCTAGCGGGGGGGACAGAGACCCAGTACTTC. The full variable domain, rest sourced from reference TRBV9 and TRBJ2-5, is DSGVTQTPKHLITATGQRVTLRCSPRSGDLSVYWYQQSLDQGLQFLIQYYNGEERAKGNILERFSAQQFPDLHSELNLSSLELGDSALYFCASSLAGGTETQYFGPGTRLLVL.

This clone was found a few times. This chain links TRBV6-1 with TRBJ1-3; D is possibly TRBD1 (5 bases). The CDR3 spans 20 residues. The germline V and J ends were trimmed by 1 base and 2 bases, with 24 bases remaining between them. The germline V gene encodes CDR1 MNHNS and CDR2 SASEGT. CDR3 sequence reads: CASSEDFGGLIGRPGNTIYF. The DNA for the CDR3 is TGTGCCAGCAGTGAAGACTTCGGGGGACTTATAGGGCGCCCTGGAAACACCATATATTTT.

This clone was detected only a few times. This rearrangement joins TRBV7-6 to TRBJ2-2, with TRBD1 matching over 9 bases. Germline-derived CDR1 and CDR2 are SGHVS and FNYEAQ. V lost 5 bases to trimming and J lost 7 bases; unmatched junction nucleotides: 8. The CDR3 consists of 15 residues. CDR3 protein: CASSLDRGGIGELFF. The CDR3 DNA reads as TGTGCCAGCAGCCTGGACAGGGGAGGAATCGGGGAGCTGTTTTTT.